This is a list of T cell receptor beta chains from one sample in a study of blood T cell repertoires in COVID-19. Method: immunoSEQ multiplex PCR; TCRdb's copy keeps in-frame clones and lacks some. Among approximately 360,000 clones listed, roughly 87% were seen once. The sequenced material came from PBMCs or T cells enriched from blood (not recorded which). The receptors come from a woman aged 50 to 60 who had recovered from COVID-19. The CDR3 runs from the conserved cysteine through the conserved F or W. The D gene is left open where the match is weak. Some rows mark clone size as missing; the rest say once, few, many or name a class of expanded clone.

D gene	J gene	V gene	clone size	CDR3 protein	CDR3 DNA
TRBD1	TRBJ1-5	TRBV19	.	CATTDRTGHRGQPQHF	TGTGCCACCACCGACCGGACAGGTCACAGGGGTCAGCCCCAGCATTTT
TRBD1	TRBJ1-5	TRBV5-4	few	CASSRTGSNQPQHF	TGTGCCAGCAGCCGGACAGGCAGCAATCAGCCCCAGCATTTT
.	TRBJ1-2	TRBV19	.	CASSVSGGANPIGYTF	TGTGCCAGTAGTGTCTCCGGGGGGGCAAACCCCATCGGCTACACCTTC
.	TRBJ1-5	TRBV7-8	many	CASSLEAGGAQHF	TGTGCCAGCAGCTTAGAGGCCGGGGGGGCCCAGCATTTT
.	TRBJ1-6	TRBV4-2	once	CASSQGSTVDNSPLHF	TGTGCCAGCAGCCAAGGTTCCACGGTGGATAATTCACCCCTCCACTTT
.	TRBJ1-2	TRBV2	.	CASQEGLAPSYGYTF	TGTGCCAGCCAGGAGGGACTTGCTCCATCATATGGCTACACCTTC
.	TRBJ2-1	TRBV21-1	.	CASSRVRDEQFF	TGTGCCAGCAGCAGAGTGAGGGATGAGCAGTTCTTC
.	TRBJ2-7	TRBV3-1/TRBV3-2	.	CASSQGAGLFEQYF	TGTGCCAGCAGCCAAGGGGCGGGATTATTCGAGCAGTACTTC
TRBD2	TRBJ2-3	TRBV7-3	.	CASSIGLAGGLFINTQYF	TGTGCCAGCAGCATAGGACTAGCGGGGGGGCTTTTCATTAATACGCAGTATTTT
.	TRBJ1-3	TRBV2	.	CASRHPQGQGNTIYF	TGTGCCAGCCGGCACCCCCAGGGACAAGGAAACACCATATATTTT
.	TRBJ1-1	TRBV7-2	.	CASSSQGKREAFF	TGTGCCAGCAGCTCCCAGGGTAAGAGGGAAGCTTTCTTT
.	TRBJ1-6	TRBV3-1/TRBV3-2	.	CASSPGFPSPLHF	TGTGCCAGCAGCCCCGGGTTTCCGTCACCCCTCCACTTT
TRBD1	TRBJ1-4	TRBV27	.	CASSYRGREKLFF	TGTGCCAGCAGTTACAGGGGGCGAGAAAAACTGTTTTTT
TRBD1	TRBJ2-1	TRBV7-9	.	CASSPHQDRDWEQFF	TGTGCCAGCAGCCCCCACCAAGACAGGGATTGGGAGCAGTTCTTC
.	TRBJ2-5	TRBV2	few	CASSDSRGGGETQYF	TGTGCCAGCAGTGACTCCAGGGGAGGGGGAGAGACCCAGTACTTC
TRBD2	TRBJ2-1	TRBV7-2	.	CASSPVAGLVYNEQFF	TGTGCCAGCAGTCCCGTAGCGGGATTAGTCTACAATGAGCAGTTCTTC
TRBD1	TRBJ1-2	TRBV28	.	CASAVGTANYGYTF	TGTGCCAGCGCCGTCGGGACAGCTAACTATGGCTACACCTTC
.	TRBJ1-1	TRBV7-8	.	CASSPLYTEAFF	TGTGCCAGCAGCCCTCTCTACACTGAAGCTTTCTTT
TRBD2	TRBJ2-3	TRBV11-3	.	CASSPVAGVGTDTQYF	TGTGCCAGCAGCCCCGTGGCGGGGGTCGGGACAGATACGCAGTATTTT
.	TRBJ1-2	TRBV9	.	CASSVGLEGQGYTF	TGTGCCAGCAGCGTAGGGTTGGAGGGGCAAGGCTACACCTTC
.	TRBJ1-3	TRBV19	once	CASSIDLGGHGNTIYF	TGTGCCAGTAGTATAGACCTTGGAGGGCACGGAAACACCATATATTTT
.	TRBJ1-1	TRBV5-1	.	CASSLENMNTEAFF	TGCGCCAGCAGCTTGGAGAACATGAACACTGAAGCTTTCTTT
TRBD1	TRBJ1-2	TRBV2	.	CASSRPGQGYDYGYTF	TGTGCCAGCAGTAGACCGGGACAGGGGTATGACTATGGCTACACCTTC